These 32 T cell receptor beta chains were all obtained from the same sample, sequenced in a study of OX40 agonist ivuxolimab in advanced cancers. Data came from immunoSEQ multiplex PCR; TCRdb stores just in-frame clones and leaves some out. The sample includes around 50,000 clones, 75% to 90% of them seen just once. The sequencing here drew on CD4+ or CD8+ T cells sorted from blood, taken in a trial of the OX40 agonist ivuxolimab. The receptors were gathered from an adult with an advanced solid tumor such as melanoma, head and neck, liver or kidney cancer.

The chain carries TRBV7-6 and TRBJ2-1; TRBD2 matches at 12 bases. Trimming cost V 4 bases and J 8 bases; bases outside gene matches: 3. The germline gives CDR1 SGHVS, CDR2 FNYEAQ. The CDR3 is 14 residues long. The CDR3 coding sequence is TGTGCCAGCAGCTCCGGACTAGCGGGACATGAGCAGTTCTTC. This sequence encodes CASSSGLAGHEQFF.

The chain is built from TRBV7-8 and TRBJ2-3; 11 bases line up with TRBD2. V lost 6 bases, J lost 4 bases, and 6 bases stayed unmatched. Per the germline V gene, CDR1 is SGHVS and CDR2 is FQNEAQ. CDR3 length: 15 amino acids. For the CDR3, the DNA is TGTGCCAGCAGTTTTAGCGGGGGGGCCCCAGATACGCAGTATTTT. This sequence encodes CASSFSGGAPDTQYF.

The gene calls are TRBV6-7 and TRBJ1-1; 7 bases align to TRBD1. TRBV6-7 is marked as an open reading frame, function uncertain. The CDR3 is 13 residues long. Trimming removed 7 bases from V and 3 bases from J; junction bases left unmatched: 5. This CDR3 is CASIDREDTEAFF. Here the CDR3 DNA reads TGTGCCAGCATTGACAGGGAGGACACTGAAGCTTTCTTT.

The chain carries TRBV5-1 and TRBJ2-7, with a weak D call TRBD1 (5 bases). Germline loops: CDR1 SGHRS, CDR2 YFSETQ. V lost 1 base to trimming and J lost 1 base, with 15 bases between them. The CDR3 runs to 16 residues. This CDR3 reads CASSLLQAPISYEQYF. CDR3 sequence (DNA): TGCGCCAGCAGCTTGTTACAGGCCCCGATTTCCTACGAGCAGTACTTC.

The CDR3 protein is CASSPRTSGGPSSYEQYF. CDR3 in DNA: TGTGCCAGCTCACCTCGGACTAGCGGGGGGCCGAGCTCCTACGAGCAGTACTTC. The rearrangement joins TRBV18 to TRBJ2-7; the match to TRBD2 covers 14 bases. The CDR3 is 18 residues long. V gave up 3 bases and J gave up 0 bases; unmatched junction bases: 7. The germline V gene has CDR1 KGHSH and CDR2 LQKENI.

The chain uses TRBV19 and TRBJ2-1, with 7 bases matching TRBD2. After removal of 3 bases from V and 9 bases from J, the junction contained 11 bases not matched to a gene. This CDR3 contains 15 residues. CDR1 LNHDA and CDR2 SQIVND come from the germline V gene (reference sequence). The CDR3 reads CASSISATSIVEQFF. The CDR3 nucleotides are TGTGCCAGTAGTATTTCAGCGACTAGCATAGTTGAGCAGTTCTTC.

V and J are TRBV5-5 and TRBJ2-7, with TRBD2 matching 14 bases. The CDR3 length is 16 residues. Trimming cost V 3 bases and J 2 bases; bases outside gene matches: 4. Germline assignment: CDR1 SGHKS and CDR2 YYEKEE (reference sequence). This chain's CDR3 is CASSWGTSGGTYEQYF. In DNA form, the CDR3 reads TGTGCCAGCAGCTGGGGGACTAGCGGGGGCACCTACGAGCAGTACTTC.

The rearrangement links TRBV6-6 to TRBJ2-7, with D perhaps matching TRBD2 (5 bases). This CDR3 contains 13 residues. Trimming took 5 bases from V and 2 from J, leaving 10 bases between them. Per germline, CDR1 MNHNY and CDR2 SVGAGI (reference sequence). CDR3 residues: CASSDGLTYEQYF. For the CDR3, the DNA is TGTGCCAGCAGTGACGGACTTACCTACGAGCAGTACTTC.

This chain joins TRBV19 and TRBJ2-1; 10 bases line up with TRBD1. The CDR3 sequence is 15 residues long. V was clipped by 1 base and J by 4 bases; unmatched bases: 1. Germline lookup yields CDR1 LNHDA and CDR2 SQIVND (reference sequence). The DNA for the CDR3 is TGTGCCAGTAGTATAGGGGGACAGGGGTACAATGAGCAGTTCTTC. Encoded protein: CASSIGGQGYNEQFF.

This clone was observed a few times. The chain links TRBV27 to TRBJ2-5; 8 bases align to TRBD1. Trimming removed 4 bases from V and 4 bases from J; junction bases left unmatched: 17. The CDR3 is 18 amino acids. Germline-derived CDR1 and CDR2 are MNHEY and SMNVEV (reference sequence). The CDR3 sequence is CASSSLALDRAHVETQYF. In DNA, the CDR3 is TGTGCCAGCAGTTCCCTGGCCTTGGACAGGGCGCACGTAGAGACCCAGTACTTC.

The chain joins TRBV29-1 to TRBJ1-3; 10 nucleotides match TRBD1. The CDR3 contains 19 residues. CDR1 is SQVTM, CDR2 ANQGSEA, per germline. V lost 1 base, J lost 4 bases, and 16 bases stayed unmatched. In DNA, the CDR3 is TGCAGCGTTGAAGTGGGGGTAAAATCGGGACAGGGGTTCGGAAACACCATATATTTT. Its translation: CSVEVGVKSGQGFGNTIYF.

V and J are TRBV4-1 and TRBJ1-2; 8 bases fit TRBD1. The CDR3 totals 16 residues. The V gene end was trimmed by 3 bases and the J gene end by 0 bases; junction bases not matched to a gene: 6. CDR1 is MGHRA and CDR2 is YSYEKL in the germline V gene. The CDR3: CASSQGGQGANYGYTF. The CDR3 DNA reads TGCGCCAGCAGCCAGGGTGGACAGGGAGCTAACTATGGCTACACCTTC.

The chain uses TRBV25-1 and TRBJ1-1; D unresolved. There are 13 residues in the CDR3. Trimming took 0 bases from V and 3 from J, leaving 5 bases between them. Germline assignment: CDR1 MGHDK and CDR2 SYGVNS. The CDR3 is CASSEYGYTEAFF. In DNA, the CDR3 is TGTGCCAGCAGTGAATATGGTTACACTGAAGCTTTCTTT.

This chain's CDR3 is CASKSQGYEQYF. CDR3 nucleotides: TGTGCCAGCAAATCTCAGGGCTACGAGCAGTACTTC. The chain combines TRBV25-1 with TRBJ2-7; possibly TRBD1 for D (5 bases). This CDR3 comprises 12 residues. V dropped 7 bases and J dropped 3 bases, with 10 bases sitting between them. Germline CDR1 and CDR2: MGHDK and SYGVNS.

The chain couples TRBV27 to TRBJ2-5; perhaps TRBD2 as D (5 bases). The V end was cut by 2 bases, the J end by 3 bases, with 7 bases between. Germline V lookup: CDR1 MNHEY, CDR2 SMNVEV (reference sequence). The CDR3 runs 13 residues. The CDR3 DNA reads TGTGCCAGCAGTTTACTCGGGAAAGAGACCCAGTACTTC. Its translation is CASSLLGKETQYF.

This chain links TRBV27 with TRBJ2-1; 10 nucleotides agree with TRBD2. CDR3 size: 16 residues. CDR1 and CDR2 from the germline V gene are MNHEY and SMNVEV (reference sequence). The trim removed 4 bases at V and 9 bases at J, leaving 12 bases unmatched. CDR3 loop: CASSSPPSGGQGEQFF. For the CDR3, the DNA is TGTGCCAGCAGTTCCCCCCCTAGCGGGGGACAAGGTGAGCAGTTCTTC.

The V call is TRBV4-1, the J call TRBJ1-2, with D hard to call. The CDR3 sequence is 15 residues long. Germline lookup yields CDR1 MGHRA and CDR2 YSYEKL. Trimming took off 0 bases at V and 1 base at J, with 9 bases between the two ends. CDR3 nucleotide sequence: TGCGCCAGCAGCCAAGATCCTCGGGGTAACTATGGCTACACCTTC. Amino acids: CASSQDPRGNYGYTF.

V usage is TRBV7-8 and J usage is TRBJ2-7; 9 bases line up with TRBD2. The CDR3 length is 16 residues. Per germline, CDR1 SGHVS and CDR2 FQNEAQ. With 3 bases clipped from V and 5 bases from J, the junction kept 11 bases outside the gene matches. The CDR3 region is CASSFLASGVFHEQYF. Here the CDR3 DNA reads TGTGCCAGCAGCTTCCTAGCTAGCGGGGTCTTTCACGAGCAGTACTTC.

The rearrangement uses TRBV5-6 and TRBJ1-5; 7 bases line up with TRBD1. V trimming: 3 bases; J trimming: 4 bases; junction bases outside the gene matches: 1. The CDR3 runs 13 residues. Germline CDR1 reads SGHDT; CDR2 reads YYEEEE. The CDR3 region has the DNA TGTGCCAGCAGCTCAGGGGGGAATCAGCCCCAGCATTTT. Protein: CASSSGGNQPQHF.

V gene TRBV2 combines with J gene TRBJ2-1, with 9 bases aligning to TRBD2. J gave up 0 bases and V 6 bases, and 3 bases lay outside the gene matches. Germline V gives CDR1 SNHLY, CDR2 FYNNEI. The CDR3 has 15 residues. The CDR3 loop is CASRETSGSYNEQFF. The CDR3 DNA reads TGTGCCAGCAGGGAGACTAGCGGCTCCTACAATGAGCAGTTCTTC.

This chain links TRBV9 with TRBJ2-1; 12 bases map to TRBD2. The CDR3 contains 16 residues. V lost 4 bases to trimming and J lost 7 bases; unmatched junction nucleotides: 9. Germline V CDR1 and CDR2: SGDLS, YYNGEE. The DNA for the CDR3 is TGTGCCAGCAGCTCCCCCCTAGCGGGAGGGCCGAATGAGCAGTTCTTC. Its translation is CASSSPLAGGPNEQFF.

This clone has just one count. V usage is TRBV6-6 and J usage is TRBJ2-1; 8 nucleotides align to TRBD1. The CDR3 runs to 13 residues. V was pared by 10 bases and J by 5 bases, with 7 bases of the junction left unmatched. Germline lookup yields CDR1 MNHNY and CDR2 SVGAGI (reference sequence). The CDR3 sequence is CANGQGANNEQFF. The CDR3 nucleotides are TGTGCCAACGGGCAGGGGGCGAACAATGAGCAGTTCTTC.

The chain employs TRBV27 and TRBJ1-1; the D gene is possibly TRBD1 (6 bases). Germline CDR1 is MNHEY and CDR2 is SMNVEV (reference sequence). This CDR3 is built from 15 residues. The V end lost 6 bases, the J end lost 4 bases, and 18 bases lay between the germline ends. CDR3: CASSSTTGIFTEAFF. In nucleotides, the CDR3 is TGTGCCAGCAGCTCGACAACAGGGATTTTCACTGAAGCTTTCTTT.

This chain joins TRBV10-3 and TRBJ1-5; D gene ambiguous. Trimming shortened V by 5 bases and J by 5 bases, and 10 bases separated the two germline ends. The CDR3 has 13 amino acids. Germline V gives CDR1 ENHRY, CDR2 SYGVKD. CDR3 bases: TGTGCCATCAGTTATGGGGAGCATCAGCCCCAGCATTTT. It encodes CAISYGEHQPQHF.

The chain employs TRBV27 and TRBJ1-1; D might be TRBD1 (6 bases). Germline-derived CDR1 and CDR2 are MNHEY and SMNVEV (reference sequence). The CDR3 is 15 residues long. V was trimmed by 5 bases and J by 1 base, leaving 14 bases between them. CDR3 in amino acids: CASSPRGDQNTEAFF. CDR3 bases: TGTGCCAGCAGTCCCAGGGGTGACCAGAACACTGAAGCTTTCTTT.

The rearrangement uses TRBV4-1 and TRBJ2-1; no definite D call. Germline lookup yields CDR1 MGHRA and CDR2 YSYEKL. V was clipped by 1 base and J by 0 bases, with 10 bases between them. This CDR3 has 16 amino acids. Written as DNA, the CDR3 is TGCGCCAGCAGCCAAGTTCAAGGAATCTCCTACAATGAGCAGTTCTTC. Its protein is CASSQVQGISYNEQFF.

The chain has TRBV19 and TRBJ2-2; TRBD1 matches 8 bases. The germline CDR1 and CDR2 sequences are LNHDA and SQIVND (reference sequence). Unmatched junction bases numbered 7, after V lost 7 bases and J lost 0 bases. The CDR3 covers 16 residues. The CDR3 nucleotides read TGTGCCAGTATTTTCGCGGACAGGGCGAACACCGGGGAGCTGTTTTTT. This sequence encodes CASIFADRANTGELFF.

The chain uses TRBV25-1 and TRBJ2-7; tentatively, D is TRBD1 or TRBD2 (5 bases each). V was clipped by 4 bases and J by 3 bases, with 13 bases between them. CDR1 and CDR2 from the germline V gene are MGHDK and SYGVNS. This CDR3 is built from 14 residues. The CDR3 is CASSAWGRDYEQYF. CDR3 in DNA: TGTGCCAGCAGTGCCTGGGGACGTGACTACGAGCAGTACTTC.

The sample holds a few counts of this clone. V is TRBV7-9 and J is TRBJ1-1, with a weak D call TRBD1 (5 bases). Germline V gene sequence: CDR1 SEHNR, CDR2 FQNEAQ (reference sequence). V was clipped by 5 bases and J by 6 bases, with 13 bases between them. This CDR3 contains 13 residues. The CDR3 DNA is TGTGCCAGCAGCACGATGGGGCTGCCTGAAGCTTTCTTT. This translates into CASSTMGLPEAFF.

The chain is built from TRBV27 and TRBJ2-1; 12 nucleotides match TRBD2. This CDR3 has 15 residues. CDR1 and CDR2 from the germline V gene are MNHEY and SMNVEV (reference sequence). V shed 7 bases and J 0 bases; nucleotides not matched to a gene: 1. CDR3 protein: CASTSGGASYNEQFF. CDR3 nucleotide sequence: TGTGCCAGCACTAGCGGGGGGGCCTCCTACAATGAGCAGTTCTTC.

The chain has TRBV28 and TRBJ1-6; 9 bases line up with TRBD1. This CDR3 is built from 15 residues. Trimming took 5 bases from V and 10 from J; bases not matched to a gene: 9. Germline CDR1 and CDR2: MDHEN and SYDVKM. For the CDR3, the DNA is TGTGCCAGCAGTACCGGGACAGGGTTTGTCTCACCCCTCCACTTT. It is translated as CASSTGTGFVSPLHF.

This chain joins TRBV4-2 and TRBJ1-2; D gene unclear. This CDR3 comprises 12 residues. Germline CDR1 reads LGHNA; CDR2 reads YNFKEQ. The V end lost 4 bases, the J end lost 4 bases, and 7 bases lay between the germline ends. The CDR3 protein is CASSLEGYGYTF. CDR3 DNA: TGTGCCAGCAGCCTTGAAGGCTATGGCTACACCTTC.